Shown below are 23 T cell receptor beta chains from a single sample sequenced in a study of blood T cells in healthy people across ages. A J-beta primer mix and a sample-barcoded 5' primer were used in a second PCR of roughly 6 to 12 cycles. TCRdb fed the 5' RACE reads into MiXCR, producing one record per CDR3 protein. The data contain some 1.5 million distinct CDR3 sequences, roughly 43% of them singletons. Specimen: blood. The source of these receptors is a woman younger than 30 in good health.

This clonotype has more than one count but fewer than ten. V is TRBV6-5 and J is TRBJ2-7; 10 bases map to TRBD1. The CDR3 length is 12 residues. Unmatched junction bases numbered 2, after V lost 6 bases and J lost 6 bases. Germline CDR1 and CDR2: MNHEY and SVGAGI. CDR3 residues: CASRDRGLEQYF. CDR3 DNA sequence: TGTGCCAGCAGAGACAGGGGGCTCGAGCAGTACTTC.

This chain uses TRBV6-6 with TRBJ1-1; a possible D gene is TRBD1 (5 bases). Trimming shortened V by 7 bases and J by 5 bases, and 20 bases separated the two germline ends. The CDR3 sequence is 15 residues long. Germline CDR1 MNHNY, CDR2 SVGAGI (reference sequence). The CDR3 is CASTARQGQSTEAFF. CDR3 coding DNA: TGTGCCAGCACCGCCCGGCAGGGTCAATCGACTGAAGCTTTCTTT.

This clonotype was seen only a few times. V and J are TRBV3-1 and TRBJ1-1; D is unresolved. Trimming removed 1 base at V and 7 bases at J, with 7 bases between. The CDR3 spans 12 residues. The V gene's germline CDR1 is LGHDT and CDR2 YNNKEL (reference sequence). The CDR3 region has the DNA TGTGCCAGCAGCCAAGGTCCCAATGAAGCTTTCTTT. Amino acids: CASSQGPNEAFF.

This chain uses TRBV14 with TRBJ1-2, with unresolved D. Germline CDR1 reads SGHDN; CDR2 reads FVKESK. V shed 2 bases and J shed 4 bases, with 5 bases lying between them. This CDR3 comprises 12 residues. CDR3 in amino acids: CASSQTRYGYTF. Written as DNA, the CDR3 is TGTGCCAGCAGCCAAACTCGCTATGGCTACACCTTC.

V usage is TRBV27 and J usage is TRBJ1-1; no clear D gene. This CDR3 has 13 residues. Germline lookup yields CDR1 MNHEY and CDR2 SMNVEV (reference sequence). V lost 5 bases to trimming and J lost 5 bases, with 12 bases between them. The CDR3 protein is CASSPGTLTEAFF. CDR3 DNA sequence: TGTGCCAGCAGTCCCGGCACCTTAACTGAAGCTTTCTTT.

As concerns this clonotype: At one boundary the junction diverges from the germline segment, which might be a read error. CDR3 amino acids: CASSHSRGDANSPPHF. DNA for the CDR3: TGTGCCAGCAGTCACTCGAGGGGCGACGCGAATTCACCCCCCCACTTT. The chain combines TRBV6-5 with TRBJ1-6; D possibly corresponds to TRBD1 (5 bases). The CDR3 covers 16 residues. CDR1 is MNHEY and CDR2 is SVGAGI in the germline V gene.

The rearrangement uses TRBV7-9 and TRBJ2-7, with unresolved D. The end of the DNA fits TRBJ2-5 better, so the J call may be wrong. This CDR3 contains 15 residues. CDR1 and CDR2 (germline): SEHNR, FQNEAQ (reference sequence). CDR3 residues: CASSLWGGRQETQYF. The CDR3 bases are TGTGCCAGCAGCTTATGGGGTGGTAGGCAAGAGACCCAGTACTTC.

The chain carries TRBV20-1 and TRBJ2-3; 12 positions match TRBD2. Germline loops: CDR1 DFQATT, CDR2 SNEGSKA (reference sequence). The ends lost 6 bases at V and 0 bases at J; junction bases unmatched: 7. The CDR3 is 16 residues long. CDR3 DNA: TGCAGTGCCCCGAGACTAGCGGGAGAGAGCACAGATACGCAGTATTTT. This translates into CSAPRLAGESTDTQYF.

The chain recombines TRBV28 with TRBJ2-3; D is perhaps TRBD1 or TRBD2 (6 bases each). This CDR3 is built from 17 residues. The germline V and J ends were trimmed by 8 bases and 0 bases, with 21 bases remaining between them. Germline CDR1 reads MDHEN; CDR2 reads SYDVKM. The CDR3 nucleotides read TGTGCCAGCGTTGGGGCGGGACACACCTCTAGCACAGATACGCAGTATTTT. Protein: CASVGAGHTSSTDTQYF. The full variable domain, rest sourced from reference TRBV28 and TRBJ2-3, is DVKVTQSSRYLVKRTGEKVFLECVQDMDHENMFWYRQDPGLGLRLIYFSYDVKMKEKGDIPEGYSVSREKKERFSLILESASTNQTSMYLCASVGAGHTSSTDTQYFGPGTRLTVL.

This clonotype was seen only a few times. The chain couples TRBV4-1 to TRBJ2-1; TRBD2 matches 12 bases. CDR1 is MGHRA and CDR2 is YSYEKL in the germline V gene. Germline trimming cut 8 bases from V and 7 bases from J; bases unmatched to any gene: 6. This CDR3 contains 14 residues. The CDR3 spells CASRLAGGRNEQFF. CDR3 sequence (DNA): TGCGCCAGCCGGCTAGCGGGGGGGCGAAATGAGCAGTTCTTC.

This clonotype turned up a few times. The J gene is TRBJ1-2, the V gene TRBV7-9, with D unclear. This CDR3 comprises 14 residues. CDR1 is SEHNR and CDR2 is FQNEAQ in the germline V gene (reference sequence). Trimming removed 4 bases from V and 5 bases from J, with 14 bases in between. CDR3 protein: CASSSTGVRYGYTF. CDR3 DNA sequence: TGTGCCAGCAGCTCAACTGGGGTGAGGTATGGCTACACCTTC.

This clonotype has more than one count but fewer than ten. The rearrangement uses TRBV6-5 and TRBJ2-5; TRBD1 matches at 8 bases. This CDR3 region has 15 residues. The V gene's germline CDR1 is MNHEY and CDR2 SVGAGI. Trimming took 5 bases from V and 4 from J; bases not matched to a gene: 9. CDR3 protein: CASSSGQGSRETQYF. CDR3 coding DNA: TGTGCCAGCAGTAGCGGACAGGGCTCTAGAGAGACCCAGTACTTC.

At least ten counts were recorded for this clonotype. The genes are TRBV7-2 and TRBJ1-2; 8 nucleotides align to TRBD1. Germline V lookup: CDR1 SGHTA, CDR2 FQGNSA. J lost 4 bases, V lost 6 bases, and 4 bases had no gene match. The CDR3 totals 13 residues. The CDR3 reads CASSHGQGYGYTF. For the CDR3, the DNA is TGTGCCAGCAGTCACGGACAGGGCTATGGCTACACCTTC.

The chain employs TRBV12-3 or TRBV12-4 and TRBJ1-6; unclear D gene. Trimming shortened V by 3 bases and J by 4 bases, and 13 bases separated the two germline ends. There are 16 residues in the CDR3. CDR3 DNA: TGTGCCAGCAGTTTGAGTCTAAACCCGTATAATTCACCCCTCCACTTT. It specifies CASSLSLNPYNSPLHF.

This clonotype was seen repeatedly, ten times or more. This chain uses TRBV12-3 or TRBV12-4 with TRBJ2-3; 11 nucleotides line up with TRBD2. CDR3 size: 15 residues. Unmatched junction bases numbered 3, after V lost 6 bases and J lost 1 base. The CDR3 DNA is TGTGCCAGCAGCAAGACTAGCGGGGGCACAGATACGCAGTATTTT. Its translation: CASSKTSGGTDTQYF.

This clonotype was detected a few times. The chain links TRBV9 to TRBJ2-1, with D unresolved. Trimming stripped 4 bases from V and 4 bases from J, with 12 bases between. The CDR3 has 14 amino acids. Germline V gene sequence: CDR1 SGDLS, CDR2 YYNGEE. In nucleotides, the CDR3 is TGTGCCAGCAGCCCAACCACCGCGTACAATGAGCAGTTCTTC. This sequence encodes CASSPTTAYNEQFF.

The V and J genes are TRBV30 and TRBJ2-1; tentatively, D is TRBD2 (6 bases). The CDR3 totals 16 residues. Germline V CDR1 and CDR2: GTSNPN, SVGIG (reference sequence). Between the trimmed V and J ends, which lost 1 base and 4 bases, there was a span of 17 bases. This CDR3 reads CAWSGIADLFYNEQFF. CDR3 sequence (DNA): TGTGCCTGGAGTGGTATAGCGGACTTATTTTACAATGAGCAGTTCTTC.

This clonotype appeared a few times. This chain joins TRBV11-3 and TRBJ2-5; no reliable D call. Looked up from germline, CDR1 is SGHNT and CDR2 is YENEEA. Trimming took off 1 base at V and 5 bases at J, with 14 bases between the two ends. The CDR3 extends over 15 amino acids. CDR3 sequence: CASSLGLSLFETQYF. For the CDR3, the DNA is TGTGCCAGCAGCTTAGGGCTCTCGCTATTTGAGACCCAGTACTTC.

The DNA of the CDR3 is TGCGCCAGCAGCTGGCAGCAGAACTACAATGAGCAGTTCTTC. Its translation is CASSWQQNYNEQFF. The J gene is TRBJ2-1, the V gene TRBV10-2; D gene unclear. The CDR3 is 14 residues long. The germline V gene has CDR1 WSHSY and CDR2 SAAADI. V dropped 6 bases and J dropped 3 bases, with 12 bases sitting between them.

Turning to this clonotype: The junction shows a germline mismatch at one end, possibly a read error. The chain carries TRBV15 and TRBJ1-2, with D possibly being TRBD1 (6 bases). The CDR3 is 17 amino acids. Germline assignment: CDR1 LNHNV and CDR2 YYDKDF (reference sequence). Written as DNA, the CDR3 is TGTGCCACCAGCAGAGCCCCCGGGACATCTAGAAACTATGGCTGCACCTTC. It yields the protein CATSRAPGTSRNYGCTF.

The chain has TRBV6-6 and TRBJ2-7; TRBD1 matches at 10 bases. Trimming cost V 2 bases and J 7 bases; bases outside gene matches: 14. This CDR3 has 17 amino acids. Looked up from germline, CDR1 is MNHNY and CDR2 is SVGAGI (reference sequence). CDR3 sequence reads: CASSYIGGTGVYNEQYF. The DNA for the CDR3 is TGTGCCAGCAGTTACATAGGGGGGACAGGGGTCTACAATGAGCAGTACTTC.

The chain recombines TRBV6-5 with TRBJ2-2; 9 nucleotides line up with TRBD1. J was trimmed by 7 bases and V by 5 bases; bases with no gene match: 5. This CDR3 has 14 residues. CDR1 and CDR2 (germline): MNHEY, SVGAGI. CDR3 DNA: TGTGCCAGCAGTAGACAGGGGGAAGACGGGGAGCTGTTTTTT. As protein: CASSRQGEDGELFF.

The rearrangement uses TRBV18 and TRBJ1-2; 10 positions agree with TRBD1. CDR3 length: 16 residues. Per the germline V gene, CDR1 is KGHSH and CDR2 is LQKENI. Unmatched junction bases numbered 8, after V lost 2 bases and J lost 5 bases. The CDR3 nucleotides are TGTGCCAGCTCACCAATCGGGACAGGGGTATCTTATGGCTACACCTTC. Translating gives CASSPIGTGVSYGYTF. Together with reference TRBV18 and TRBJ1-2, the CDR3 gives the full variable domain: NAGVMQNPRHLVRRRGQEARLRCSPMKGHSHVYWYRQLPEEGLKFMVYLQKENIIDESGMPKERFSAEFPKEGPSILRIQQVVRGDSAAYFCASSPIGTGVSYGYTFGSGTRLTVV.